This T cell receptor (beta chain) was captured by sequencing in a study of memory CD4+ T cells and cytomegalovirus serostatus. Single viable CD3+CD4+CD8-CD45RO+ cells were sorted as the memory CD4+ T cells. This clone appeared a few times. Original analysis: After removing out-of-frame reads, 2 million to 2.5 million distinct TCRbeta sequences remained. Sequencing was performed with immunoSEQ multiplex PCR; in TCRdb, only in-frame clones are kept and a portion is missing. The V and J calls and clone size are taken from that table; D and trimming were inferred from the DNA. The sample lists just over 25,000 clones, over 70% occurring once. With V trimmed by 2 bases and J by 8 bases, 5 bases remained unmatched. The CDR3 is 14 residues long. Per germline, CDR1 WSHSY and CDR2 SAAADI.

The sequenced sample was memory CD4+ T cells from blood. The rearrangement joins TRBV10-2 to TRBJ1-4; 7 nucleotides align to TRBD1. The receptor was derived from an adult in good health and CMV-seronegative. CDR3 sequence reads: CASSEAGGREKLFF. The CDR3 bases are TGCGCCAGCAGTGAGGCAGGGGGTCGCGAAAAACTGTTTTTT.